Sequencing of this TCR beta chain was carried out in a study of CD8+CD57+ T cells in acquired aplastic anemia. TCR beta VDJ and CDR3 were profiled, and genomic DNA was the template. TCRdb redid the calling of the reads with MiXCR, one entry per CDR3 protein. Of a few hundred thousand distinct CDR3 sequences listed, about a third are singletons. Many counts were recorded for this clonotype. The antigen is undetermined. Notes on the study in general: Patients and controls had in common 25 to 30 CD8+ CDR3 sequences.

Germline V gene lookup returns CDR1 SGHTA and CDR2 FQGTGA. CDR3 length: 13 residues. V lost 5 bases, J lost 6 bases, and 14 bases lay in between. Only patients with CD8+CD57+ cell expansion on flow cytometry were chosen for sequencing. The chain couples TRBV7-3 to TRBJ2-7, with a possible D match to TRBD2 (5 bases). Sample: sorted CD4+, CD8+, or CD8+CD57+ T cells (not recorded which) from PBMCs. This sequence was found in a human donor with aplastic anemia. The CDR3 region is CASSRTDPGEQYF. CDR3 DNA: TGTGCCAGCAGCAGGACTGACCCCGGCGAGCAGTACTTC.